The 27 T cell receptor beta chains in this list originate from one sample, sequenced in a study of T cells in Graves' hyperthyroidism and ophthalmopathy. RNA transcripts yielded amplified TCR beta CDR3 regions. TCR CDR3 underwent first-round RT-PCR with the HTBI primer set. TCRdb re-derived calls from the multiplex PCR reads in MiXCR, one entry per CDR3 protein. The table records about 530,000 distinct CDR3 sequences, about a sixth of them present only once. Sequencing was carried out using blood. These receptors all come from a woman aged 18-29 years with Graves' ophthalmopathy.

In its sample, this clonotype was seen a few times. V and J are TRBV27 and TRBJ2-1; 9 bases are a match to TRBD2. Germline V gives CDR1 MNHEY, CDR2 SMNVEV (reference sequence). After removal of 1 base from V and 2 bases from J, the junction contained 6 bases not matched to a gene. The CDR3 loop spans 17 amino acids. DNA for the CDR3: TGTGCCAGCAGTTTATACCAGCTAGCGGGACCCTACAATGAGCAGTTCTTC. Translated, it gives CASSLYQLAGPYNEQFF.

This clonotype occurred many times. The chain joins TRBV7-3 to TRBJ2-1; D unresolved. Deletions cut 5 bases from V and 6 bases from J, with 11 bases between. The germline V gene has CDR1 SGHTA and CDR2 FQGTGA. The CDR3 covers 13 residues. CDR3 bases: TGTGCCAGCAGCCGTTCCAATCCCAATGAGCAGTTCTTC. Encoded protein: CASSRSNPNEQFF.

The chain couples TRBV7-9 to TRBJ2-2, with D maybe TRBD2 (6 bases). In germline, CDR1 is SEHNR, CDR2 FQNEAQ (reference sequence). V was cut by 5 bases and J by 2 bases, with 12 bases left in between. The CDR3 spans 15 residues. CDR3 protein: CASSDWDFNTGELFF. The CDR3 DNA reads TGTGCCAGCAGCGACTGGGACTTCAACACCGGGGAGCTGTTTTTT.

This clonotype was counted many times. The V and J genes are TRBV12-3 or TRBV12-4 and TRBJ1-2; TRBD1 matches at 9 bases. This CDR3 has 13 residues. V lost 5 bases to trimming and J lost 4 bases; unmatched junction nucleotides: 2. The CDR3, as DNA: TGTGCCAGCAGTGCGGACAGGGGCTATGGCTACACCTTC. Protein product: CASSADRGYGYTF.

This clonotype has more than one count but fewer than ten. V and J are TRBV4-1 and TRBJ1-1; D is undetermined. Looked up from germline, CDR1 is MGHRA and CDR2 is YSYEKL. The CDR3 loop spans 14 amino acids. Trimming cost V 1 base and J 0 bases, with 6 bases left between them. CDR3 coding DNA: TGCGCCAGCAGCCAAGCACAATTGAACACTGAAGCTTTCTTT. Translated, it gives CASSQAQLNTEAFF.

This clonotype was counted ten times or more. The chain joins TRBV28 to TRBJ2-3; 9 bases line up with TRBD2. Germline trimming cut 1 base from V and 4 bases from J; bases unmatched to any gene: 6. The CDR3 runs 16 residues. Germline V lookup: CDR1 MDHEN, CDR2 SYDVKM. In nucleotides, the CDR3 is TGTGCCAGCAGTTTATCCTCTAGCGGGGTCGCAGATACGCAGTATTTT. Its protein product is CASSLSSSGVADTQYF.

Concerning this clonotype: In this CDR3 the conserved last residue, phenylalanine or tryptophan, is missing, so a read error is likely. This rearrangement joins TRBV30 to TRBJ1-1, with a possible D match to TRBD1 (6 bases). Deletions cut 4 bases from V and 3 bases from J, with 12 bases between. CDR1 GTSNPN and CDR2 SVGIG come from the germline V gene (reference sequence). The CDR3 is 13 residues long. The CDR3 sequence: CAWNGQGYTEAFL. CDR3 nucleotides: TGTGCCTGGAATGGCCAGGGGTACACTGAAGCTTTCCTT.

The rearrangement joins TRBV7-2 to TRBJ2-7; TRBD1 matches at 7 bases. The CDR3 has 14 amino acids. The V gene end was trimmed by 5 bases and the J gene end by 2 bases; junction bases not matched to a gene: 6. Per the germline V gene, CDR1 is SGHTA and CDR2 is FQGNSA. The CDR3 DNA is TGTGCCAGCAGCCAGGGGGTTGAAACCTACGAGCAGTACTTC. Its protein is CASSQGVETYEQYF.

There are a few counts of this clonotype. The gene calls are TRBV9 and TRBJ2-5, with D possibly being TRBD1 (5 bases). Trimming left V 4 bases short and J 1 base short, with 11 bases between. CDR3 length: 14 residues. Germline V gene data show CDR1 as SGDLS and CDR2 as YYNGEE. The CDR3 bases are TGTGCCAGCAGCCCCCACCAGGGCCAAGAGACCCAGTACTTC. The encoded protein is CASSPHQGQETQYF.

This clonotype was recorded at least ten times. This chain links TRBV3-1 with TRBJ2-6, with TRBD1 matching 7 bases. Losses at the gene ends were 6 bases for V and 9 bases for J; bases not matched to a gene: 5. The CDR3 extends over 13 amino acids. CDR1 is LGHDT, CDR2 YNNKEL, per germline (reference sequence). The CDR3 region has the DNA TGTGCCAGCAGTACAGGACAGGTCAACGTCCTGACTTTC. Its translation is CASSTGQVNVLTF.

This clonotype was recorded at least ten times. The chain couples TRBV11-2 to TRBJ1-2; D may be TRBD1 (5 bases). Trimming took off 5 bases at V and 8 bases at J, with 15 bases between the two ends. The CDR3 extends over 13 amino acids. Germline V CDR1 and CDR2: SGHAT, FQNNGV. The CDR3 nucleotides read TGTGCCAGCAGCGCCGGGACCATAGGCGGCTACACCTTC. It yields the protein CASSAGTIGGYTF.

About this clonotype: A much bigger clone sits one base away, suggesting this may be a read error. The CDR3 is CASVLLAGAYNGQFF. The CDR3 DNA reads as TGTGCCAGCGTGCTACTAGCGGGAGCTTACAATGGGCAGTTCTTC. This chain joins TRBV7-9 and TRBJ2-1; 11 nucleotides agree with TRBD2. This CDR3 spans 15 amino acids. Germline CDR1 is SEHNR and CDR2 is FQNEAQ (reference sequence).

This clonotype appeared a few times. The chain has TRBV15 and TRBJ1-2; D not certain. This CDR3 is 17 amino acids long. With 3 bases removed from V and 8 bases from J, the gap between germline ends came to 25 bases. The germline gives CDR1 LNHNV, CDR2 YYDKDF (reference sequence). CDR3 in DNA: TGTGCCACCAGCAGCGAACCGAAACAGCCCCTAAGGACCGGCTACACCTTC. It specifies CATSSEPKQPLRTGYTF.

This clonotype has more than one count but fewer than ten. This may arise from a read error, as a much more abundant clone is one base away. This chain links TRBV28 with TRBJ2-2; a weak D match, TRBD1 (7 bases). Looked up from germline, CDR1 is MDHEN and CDR2 is SYDVKM. V shed 6 bases and J shed 7 bases, with 21 bases lying between them. The CDR3 loop spans 16 amino acids. The CDR3 sequence is CASSPEGAGFGGELFF. The CDR3 nucleotides read TGTGCCAGCAGCCCGGAGGGGGCAGGTTTTGGCGGGGAGCTGTTTTTT.

This clonotype was picked up many times. The V and J genes are TRBV30 and TRBJ2-1, with D possibly matching TRBD2 (7 bases). V dropped 5 bases and J dropped 6 bases, with 14 bases sitting between them. The germline V gene has CDR1 GTSNPN and CDR2 SVGIG (reference sequence). This CDR3 comprises 13 residues. The CDR3 region is CAWGRGRGNEQFF. As DNA, the CDR3 is TGTGCCTGGGGGAGGGGCAGGGGCAATGAGCAGTTCTTC. The variable domain in full, completed from reference TRBV30 and TRBJ2-1, reads SQTIHQWPATLVQPVGSPLSLECTVEGTSNPNLYWYRQAAGRGLQLLFYSVGIGQISSEVPQNLSASRPQDRQFILSSKKLLLSDSGFYLCAWGRGRGNEQFFGPGTRLTVL.

In the case of this clonotype: Compared with germline, one end of the junction differs, possibly owing to a read error. This sequence joins TRBV5-6 and TRBJ1-1; D is unresolved. The CDR3 has 14 residues. The germline CDR1 and CDR2 sequences are SGHDT and YYEEEE. DNA of the CDR3: TGTGCCAGCAGCCAAGCGGTTGGCGGATCTGAGGCTTTCTTT. It translates to CASSQAVGGSEAFF.

This chain connects TRBV9 to TRBJ1-1; D not resolved. The germline V gene has CDR1 SGDLS and CDR2 YYNGEE. V lost 2 bases and J lost 7, with 9 bases in between. The CDR3 is 12 residues long. The CDR3 nucleotides read TGTGCCAGCAGCGTTGGAGACGGTGAAGCTTTCTTT. It codes for CASSVGDGEAFF.

As concerns this clonotype: A much larger clone differs from this one at a single base, so this may be a read error. The genes are TRBV28 and TRBJ2-1; D may be TRBD2 (7 bases). The J call may be mistaken, given a closer DNA end match to TRBJ2-7. This CDR3 contains 15 residues. Germline-derived CDR1 and CDR2 are MDHEN and SYDVKM. This CDR3 is CAIQERDTYYNEQYF. The CDR3 nucleotides are TGTGCCATTCAAGAGCGGGACACCTACTACAATGAGCAGTACTTC.

The table lists this clonotype with many counts. The chain employs TRBV3-1 and TRBJ2-5; TRBD1 matches at 8 bases. The CDR3 sequence is 17 residues long. J was trimmed by 5 bases and V by 0 bases; bases with no gene match: 11. Per germline, CDR1 LGHDT and CDR2 YNNKEL (reference sequence). The CDR3 here is CASSQDRQGAPKETQYF. CDR3 nucleotide sequence: TGTGCCAGCAGCCAAGATCGTCAGGGGGCACCGAAGGAGACCCAGTACTTC.

This clonotype was picked up many times. This chain connects TRBV27 to TRBJ2-7; TRBD1 or TRBD2 may be the D gene (5 bases each). The CDR3 is 14 residues long. Germline assignment: CDR1 MNHEY and CDR2 SMNVEV (reference sequence). V was clipped by 4 bases and J by 5 bases, with 15 bases between them. The CDR3 is CASSSGYGGNEQYF. Written as DNA, the CDR3 is TGTGCCAGCAGTTCGGGGTATGGGGGTAACGAGCAGTACTTC.

The table lists this clonotype with many counts. This chain joins TRBV7-8 and TRBJ2-3, with a tentative D call TRBD1 (6 bases). V was pared by 5 bases and J by 0 bases, with 15 bases between. The CDR3 sequence is 16 residues long. CDR1 and CDR2 (germline): SGHVS, FQNEAQ. CDR3: CASSLRRQASTDTQYF. Written as DNA, the CDR3 is TGTGCCAGCAGCCTAAGGCGACAGGCGAGCACAGATACGCAGTATTTT. Drawing the rest from reference TRBV7-8 and TRBJ2-3, the complete variable domain is GAGVSQSPRYKVAKRGQDVALRCDPISGHVSLFWYQQALGQGPEFLTYFQNEAQLDKSGLPSDRFFAERPEGSVSTLKIQRTQQEDSAVYLCASSLRRQASTDTQYFGPGTRLTVL.

This clonotype has just one count. The rearrangement joins TRBV6-1 to TRBJ1-1, with D perhaps TRBD1 (5 bases). The CDR3 sequence is 13 residues long. V lost 5 bases and J lost 5, with 12 bases in between. Germline V gives CDR1 MNHNS, CDR2 SASEGT. This CDR3 is CASSTQGSTEAFF. CDR3 DNA sequence: TGTGCCAGCAGTACTCAGGGTTCTACTGAAGCTTTCTTT.

Points on this clonotype: Since a much larger clone is just one base distant, this may be a read error. The genes are TRBV11-3 and TRBJ2-3; tentatively, D is TRBD2 (5 bases). The CDR3 sequence is 14 residues long. Germline V gene lookup returns CDR1 SGHNT and CDR2 YENEEA. The CDR3 region has the DNA TGTGCCGGCAGCTCAGAGGGTACCCCAGATACGCAGTATTTT. Translated, it gives CAGSSEGTPDTQYF.

The chain has TRBV28 and TRBJ2-1; 9 nucleotides agree with TRBD1. CDR1 and CDR2 from the germline V gene are MDHEN and SYDVKM. The ends lost 6 bases at V and 8 bases at J; junction bases unmatched: 5. The CDR3 extends over 13 amino acids. The CDR3 sequence: CASSHRGRYEQFF. CDR3 nucleotide sequence: TGTGCCAGCAGCCACAGGGGGCGGTATGAGCAGTTCTTC.

This clonotype was recorded at least ten times. The V gene is TRBV29-1, the J gene TRBJ2-7; D perhaps matches TRBD2 (6 bases). The CDR3 contains 14 residues. V shed 5 bases and J shed 3 bases, with 17 bases lying between them. The germline gives CDR1 SQVTM, CDR2 ANQGSEA. CDR3: CSVILPGGYYEQYF. For the CDR3, the DNA is TGCAGCGTTATTCTTCCCGGGGGTTACTACGAGCAGTACTTC.

With respect to this clonotype: The junction departs from germline at one end; a sequencing error may be responsible. The V and J genes are TRBV4-3 and TRBJ2-5; possible D gene TRBD1, 5 bases. CDR3 size: 15 residues. Germline CDR1 and CDR2: LGHNA and YSLEER. CDR3 sequence (DNA): TGCACCAGCAGCCAAGACCCAGGGCTTGGGGAGACCCAGTACTTC. Its protein is CTSSQDPGLGETQYF.

In its sample, this clonotype was seen many times. The J gene is TRBJ2-3, the V gene TRBV7-9; unclear D gene. CDR1 is SEHNR, CDR2 FQNEAQ, per germline (reference sequence). Trimming took off 5 bases at V and 1 base at J, with 16 bases between the two ends. The CDR3 has 16 amino acids. The CDR3 region has the DNA TGTGCCAGCAGCCTTCAAGGGTCCCGGGGCACAGATACGCAGTATTTT. Its protein product is CASSLQGSRGTDTQYF. The entire variable domain, with the rest obtained from reference TRBV7-9 and TRBJ2-3, is as follows: DTGVSQNPRHKITKRGQNVTFRCDPISEHNRLYWYRQTLGQGPEFLTYFQNEAQLEKSRLLSDRFSAERPKGSFSTLEIQRTEQGDSAMYLCASSLQGSRGTDTQYFGPGTRLTVL.